These T cell receptor beta chains were read from a single sample in a study of shared clonotypes between healthy human individuals. The assay was immunoSEQ multiplex PCR, and TCRdb's table has in-frame clones only and misses some. The data show about 1.1 million clones, more than 75% seen once. Material for sequencing was memory CD4+ T cells from PBMCs. The receptor source for this set is a man aged 18-30 years in good health. Some clones in this sample may be carry-over from other donors' samples. The CDR3 runs from the conserved cysteine through the conserved F or W. The D gene is left open where the match is weak. Only part of the rows carry a size: once, few, many, or a class if the clone is expanded.

CDR3 DNA	CDR3 protein	V gene	J gene	clone size	CDR3 length	D gene
TGTGCCAGTAGTATAGATGGGGTTAATCAGCCCCAGCATTTT	CASSIDGVNQPQHF	TRBV19	TRBJ1-5	few	14	.
TGTGCCAGCAGCCCTTGGGGGAGAGGAAATGAGCAGTTCTTC	CASSPWGRGNEQFF	TRBV11-3	TRBJ2-1	.	14	.
TGTGCCAGCAGCTTGAGCAGAGAAGAGACCCAGTACTTC	CASSLSREETQYF	TRBV7-2	TRBJ2-5	.	13	.
TGTGCCAGCAGCCAGAGGGGCAGGGGGAAGACTAGCGGGAGAGATACGCAGTATTTT	CASSQRGRGKTSGRDTQYF	TRBV2	TRBJ2-3	.	19	TRBD2
TGTGCCAGCAGCTTAGGGCTAGCGGGGGCTAGCACAGATACGCAGTATTTT	CASSLGLAGASTDTQYF	TRBV13	TRBJ2-3	.	17	TRBD2
TGTGCCAGCAGCTTATCCTTAAGGGAGCAGTACTTC	CASSLSLREQYF	TRBV7-2	TRBJ2-7	few	12	.
TGTGCCAGCAGCCCGAGACTAGCTCCGGGTCAAGAGACCCAGTACTTC	CASSPRLAPGQETQYF	TRBV11-2	TRBJ2-5	few	16	TRBD2
TGTGCCAGCAGCGTGAGGCGGGACACAGATACGCAGTATTTT	CASSVRRDTDTQYF	TRBV9	TRBJ2-3	.	14	.
TGCAGCGAAACGGGACACGGAAACACTGAAGCTTTCTTT	CSETGHGNTEAFF	TRBV29-1	TRBJ1-1	.	13	.
TGTGCCAGCAGCTTGTCAGGGACAGGGGAAAGCGAGCAGTACTTC	CASSLSGTGESEQYF	TRBV5-8	TRBJ2-7	.	15	TRBD1
TGTGCCAGCAGCCTCGGGACTAGCGGGAACGGCGAGCAGTTCTTC	CASSLGTSGNGEQFF	TRBV4-2	TRBJ2-1	.	15	TRBD2
TGTGCCAGCTCACTTTCAGATACGCAGTATTTT	CASSLSDTQYF	TRBV18	TRBJ2-3	.	11	.
TGTGCCAGCAGCTCGACTTTCTGGGATTCCTACGAGCAGTACTTC	CASSSTFWDSYEQYF	TRBV7-2	TRBJ2-7	.	15	.
TGTGCCTGGAGTGTGGGACAGGGGGGCACTGAAGCTTTCTTT	CAWSVGQGGTEAFF	TRBV30	TRBJ1-1	.	14	TRBD1
TGTGCCAGCAGCTTAAATTCCGGCGGGAGGGCCATCGAGCAGTACTTC	CASSLNSGGRAIEQYF	TRBV7-2	TRBJ2-7	.	16	TRBD2
TGTGCCAGCGGTGCGGACAGGGGGCCTGATACGCAGTATTTT	CASGADRGPDTQYF	TRBV2	TRBJ2-3	.	14	TRBD1
TGTGCCAGCAGTTCTCATCTGGACCCCGAAGTTCAGGAGACCCAGTACTTC	CASSSHLDPEVQETQYF	TRBV28	TRBJ2-5	.	17	.
TGTGCCAGCAGTTTAGGTTCGGGTAGCAATCAGCCCCAGCATTTT	CASSLGSGSNQPQHF	TRBV27	TRBJ1-5	.	15	.
TGTGCCAGCAGCTACGGGACAGGTGGGGCCAACGTCCTGACTTTC	CASSYGTGGANVLTF	TRBV5-6	TRBJ2-6	.	15	TRBD1
TGTGCCAGCAGCTTATTCAGCGGGAGGGCCTCCTACGAGCAGTACTTC	CASSLFSGRASYEQYF	TRBV5-5	TRBJ2-7	.	16	TRBD2
TGTGCCAGCAGTCGGACGGGGTATAGCAATCAGCCCCAGCATTTT	CASSRTGYSNQPQHF	TRBV28	TRBJ1-5	.	15	.
TGTGCCAGCAGCCCGCTAAGCGGGAGGGGGGATACGCAGTATTTT	CASSPLSGRGDTQYF	TRBV4-2	TRBJ2-3	.	15	TRBD2
TGTGCCAGCAGCTTGGTACCAAAGTTGGGCTACACCTTC	CASSLVPKLGYTF	TRBV5-8	TRBJ1-2	.	13	.
TGTGCCAGCAGTTACTCGACCGGGGAGCTGTTTTTT	CASSYSTGELFF	TRBV6-6	TRBJ2-2	.	12	.
TGTGCCAGCAGCTTCGGCCGTACCTACGAGCAGTACTTC	CASSFGRTYEQYF	TRBV7-6	TRBJ2-7	few	13	.
TGCGCCAGCAGCCAAGATGAATACAGGGCCTATGATCGGGGCTACACCTTC	CASSQDEYRAYDRGYTF	TRBV4-1	TRBJ1-2	once	17	.
TGTGCCTGGAGTATCTCCGGGAAATATGGCTACACCTTC	CAWSISGKYGYTF	TRBV30	TRBJ1-2	once	13	.
TGTGCCAGCAGACCAACCGGACCGTCAGATACGCAGTATTTT	CASRPTGPSDTQYF	TRBV6-1	TRBJ2-3	.	14	.
TGTGCCAGCAGCCCACGTGCGCGGGAGCGGGAGCTGTTTTTT	CASSPRARERELFF	TRBV11-1	TRBJ2-2	.	14	TRBD2
TGTGCCAGCAGTTACTCAATTGGACAGGACTATGGCTACACCTTC	CASSYSIGQDYGYTF	TRBV6-5	TRBJ1-2	.	15	TRBD1
TGTGCCAGCAGTTTTTACAGGGGAACTAATGAAAAACTGTTTTTT	CASSFYRGTNEKLFF	TRBV28	TRBJ1-4	once	15	TRBD1
TGTGCCAGCGGCCAGGGACAGGGCTATCAGCCCCAGCATTTT	CASGQGQGYQPQHF	TRBV7-9	TRBJ1-5	few	14	TRBD1
TGTGCCAGCAGTTTACCCGCAGGAACGCAGCCCCAGCATTTT	CASSLPAGTQPQHF	TRBV28	TRBJ1-5	.	14	.
TGCAGCGTTGTCAGGGATGCAGATACGCAGTATTTT	CSVVRDADTQYF	TRBV29-1	TRBJ2-3	.	12	.
TGTGCCAGCAGCCAAGGACTAGCCTCCTACAATGAGCAGTTCTTC	CASSQGLASYNEQFF	TRBV7-3	TRBJ2-1	.	15	TRBD2
TGTGTCAGCAGCACCCGGACAGGGGGCAGGTACGAGCAGTACTTC	CVSSTRTGGRYEQYF	TRBV7-9	TRBJ2-7	.	15	TRBD1
TGTGCCAGCAGTGGTAGAGAGGGGGGAGCATCCTACGAGCAGTACTTC	CASSGREGGASYEQYF	TRBV2	TRBJ2-7	.	16	.
TGTGCCACCAGCACCTCCGACAGGCGCGGCTACACCTTC	CATSTSDRRGYTF	TRBV15	TRBJ1-2	.	13	.
TGTGCCAGCAGCCAAGATCGTTTGCGAGAGACCCAGTACTTC	CASSQDRLRETQYF	TRBV14	TRBJ2-5	.	14	.
TGTGCCAGCAGCTTGGAGATAGCGGGAGGGTACGAGCAGTACTTC	CASSLEIAGGYEQYF	TRBV5-4	TRBJ2-7	.	15	TRBD2
TGTGCCAGCAGCTTGGCCAACGTTCGGGGTAGTGAGCAGTTCTTC	CASSLANVRGSEQFF	TRBV5-4	TRBJ2-1	.	15	.
TGTGCCAGCAGCTCCTTCAGCGGGGACCCACGACTGAACAATGAGCAGTTCTTC	CASSSFSGDPRLNNEQFF	TRBV5-6	TRBJ2-1	.	18	TRBD2
TGTGCCAGCACCGACAGGAGGAACACTGAAGCTTTCTTT	CASTDRRNTEAFF	TRBV6-1	TRBJ1-1	many	13	.
TGTGCCAGTGTACCGGGACAGGGGATTGGAGAGCAGTACTTC	CASVPGQGIGEQYF	TRBV10-3	TRBJ2-7	.	14	TRBD1
TGTGCCAGCTCACCCCGACAGGGGGCTAACGAGCAGTACTTC	CASSPRQGANEQYF	TRBV18	TRBJ2-7	.	14	TRBD1
TGTGCCAGCAGCTTTATCGTTGGGCCATTTATCGAGCAGTACTTC	CASSFIVGPFIEQYF	TRBV5-8	TRBJ2-7	.	15	.
TGTGCCAGCAGCTCTCCGGGACTAGCGGGAGGGCTATCCTACAATGAGCAGTTCTTC	CASSSPGLAGGLSYNEQFF	TRBV7-2	TRBJ2-1	.	19	TRBD2
TGTGCCAGCAGTTTAGACCTCAGGGAGGCTTTCTTT	CASSLDLREAFF	TRBV28	TRBJ1-1	.	12	.
TGTGCCATCAGTGATAACGCCATCCCGGGCACTGAAGCTTTCTTT	CAISDNAIPGTEAFF	TRBV10-3	TRBJ1-1	.	15	.
TGTGCCAGCAGTGGGCCAACGGGGGGAGTGGATGAAGCTTTCTTT	CASSGPTGGVDEAFF	TRBV2	TRBJ1-1	.	15	.
TGTGCCAGCAGCCCATTGACAGGGAACACTGAAGCTTTCTTT	CASSPLTGNTEAFF	TRBV6-1	TRBJ1-1	few	14	.
TGTGCCAGCAGCTTTGGGGGCGAGAATGAAAAACTGTTTTTT	CASSFGGENEKLFF	TRBV5-4	TRBJ1-4	.	14	.